This TCR beta chain was recorded in a study of T cell responses to AZD1222 COVID-19 vaccine. Sequenced by immunoSEQ multiplex PCR; TCRdb stores in-frame clones only, minus some. The data hold 150,000 to 200,000 clones, with 85% to 95% observed a single time. CDR1 is MNHEY, CDR2 SMNVEV, per germline (reference sequence). This CDR3 is 15 amino acids long. Trimming removed 2 bases at V and 7 bases at J, with 12 bases between. Worth noting for this clone: Antigen: not known.

Study-level findings and limits: Sampling captured repertoires only after the peak T cell response.

This chain joins TRBV27 and TRBJ1-6; TRBD1 might be the D (5 bases). The sample was peripheral blood, taken 28 days after the second dose of the MenACWY control vaccine. This clonotype originated in an adult who received the MenACWY meningococcal vaccine as a control. The CDR3 coding sequence is TGTGCCAGCAGTTTAGCGGCAGGGCGCAATTCACCCCTCCACTTT. This gives the protein CASSLAAGRNSPLHF.